This T cell receptor beta chain is drawn from a study of T cell responses to AZD1222 COVID-19 vaccine. Study results and limitations: Sampling captured repertoires only after the peak T cell response.

Details on this clone: Its antigen remains unknown.

Data came from immunoSEQ multiplex PCR; TCRdb stores just in-frame clones and leaves some out. The data hold about 190,000 clones, with approximately 91% observed a single time. CDR1 and CDR2 from the germline V gene are SEHNR and FQNEAQ (reference sequence). The CDR3 runs to 13 residues. V was cut by 1 base and J by 8 bases, with 6 bases left in between. The source is an adult in good health. V and J are TRBV7-9 and TRBJ1-6, with a weak D call TRBD1 (5 bases). The sequences come from peripheral blood, collected on day 0 of AZD1222 vaccination. For the CDR3, the DNA is TGTGCCAGCAGCTTAGTAGGGGATTCACCCCTCCACTTT. Amino acids: CASSLVGDSPLHF.